The next 2 T cell receptor beta chains were all read from a single sample in a study of preoperative IRX-2 immunotherapy in early breast cancer. Treatment specified: preoperative locoregional IRX-2 cytokine immunotherapy. Measured with immunoSEQ multiplex PCR; TCRdb has only the in-frame clones, and not every one. Of approximately 28,000 clones in the sample, over 75% were seen once. The sample was acquired from a patient treated with IRX-2 immunotherapy. All receptors come from a human donor with breast cancer.

The chain combines TRBV6-8 with TRBJ1-2; D uncertain. Trimming pared 2 bases from V and 5 bases from J, leaving 9 bases between. Germline V gene lookup returns CDR1 MNHGY and CDR2 SAAAGT. CDR3 size: 13 residues. The CDR3 loop reads CASSYGSRYGYTF. CDR3 in DNA: TGTGCCAGCAGTTACGGATCGCGGTATGGCTACACCTTC.

The rearrangement links TRBV6-8 to TRBJ1-2; TRBD1 agrees at 8 bases. Germline V lookup: CDR1 MNHGY, CDR2 SAAAGT. The CDR3 is made up of 15 amino acids. The V segment lost 5 bases and the J segment 1 base; nucleotides outside the gene matches: 6. The CDR3 here is CASSKTGGDNYGYTF. CDR3 DNA sequence: TGTGCCAGCAGTAAAACAGGGGGTGATAACTATGGCTACACCTTC.